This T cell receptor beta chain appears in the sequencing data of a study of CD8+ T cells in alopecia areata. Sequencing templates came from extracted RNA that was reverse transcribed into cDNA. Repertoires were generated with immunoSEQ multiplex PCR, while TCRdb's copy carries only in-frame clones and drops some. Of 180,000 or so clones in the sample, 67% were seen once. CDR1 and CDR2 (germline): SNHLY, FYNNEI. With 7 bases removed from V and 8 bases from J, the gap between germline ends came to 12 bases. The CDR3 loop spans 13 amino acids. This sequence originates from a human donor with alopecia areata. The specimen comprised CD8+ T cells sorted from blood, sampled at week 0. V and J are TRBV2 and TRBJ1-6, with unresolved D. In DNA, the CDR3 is TGTGCCAGCACTGAGGATAGTTATTCACCCCTCCACTTT. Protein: CASTEDSYSPLHF.